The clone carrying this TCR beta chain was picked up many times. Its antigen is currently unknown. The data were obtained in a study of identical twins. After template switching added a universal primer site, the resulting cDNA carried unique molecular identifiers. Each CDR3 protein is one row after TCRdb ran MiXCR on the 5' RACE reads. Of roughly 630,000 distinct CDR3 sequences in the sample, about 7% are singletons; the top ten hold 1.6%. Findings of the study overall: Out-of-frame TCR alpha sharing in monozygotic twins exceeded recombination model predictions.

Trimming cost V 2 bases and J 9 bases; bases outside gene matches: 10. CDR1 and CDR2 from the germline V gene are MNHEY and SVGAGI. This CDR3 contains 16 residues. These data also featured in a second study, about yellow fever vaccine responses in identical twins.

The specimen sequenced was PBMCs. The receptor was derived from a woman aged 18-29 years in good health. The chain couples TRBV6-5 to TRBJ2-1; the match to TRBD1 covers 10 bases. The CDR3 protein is CASSYATPGQGGEQFF. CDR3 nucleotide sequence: TGTGCCAGCAGTTACGCCACCCCAGGACAGGGGGGTGAGCAGTTCTTC.